The next 8 T cell receptor beta chains were all read from a single sample in a study of beta chain features in type 1 diabetes. Study observations and caveats: Shortening that was moderate but significant affected the TCRB CDR3s of Type 1 diabetes patients in all four CD4+ subsets.

Every isolated RNA sample was fully reverse transcribed, so sequencing captured expressed TCRB transcripts. Repertoires were generated with immunoSEQ multiplex PCR, while TCRdb's copy carries only in-frame clones and drops some. This table has 150,000 to 200,000 clones, roughly 9% appearing once. These TCRs are of unknown antigen specificity. Sample: central memory CD4+ T cells from blood. These receptors were collected from a woman under 40 with type 1 diabetes.

The table lists this clone with a few counts. The genes are TRBV2 and TRBJ2-7; D is perhaps TRBD2 (5 bases). CDR1 is SNHLY, CDR2 FYNNEI, per germline. Deletions cut 6 bases from V and 12 bases from J, with 18 bases between. The CDR3 consists of 12 residues. The CDR3: CASRDYLTPWYF. For the CDR3, the DNA is TGTGCCAGCAGAGACTACCTGACTCCCTGGTACTTC. Filled out from reference TRBV2 and TRBJ2-7, the complete variable domain reads EPEVTQTPSHQVTQMGQEVILRCVPISNHLYFYWYRQILGQKVEFLVSFYNNEISEKSEIFDDQFSVERPDGSNFTLKIRSTKLEDSAMYFCASRDYLTPWYFGPGTRLTVT.

In regard to this clone: This specimen includes other DNA sequences encoding the same CDR3. The J gene is TRBJ2-5, the V gene TRBV5-1; D is possibly TRBD1 (5 bases). CDR1 and CDR2 (germline): SGHRS, YFSETQ. Trimming took off 3 bases at V and 2 bases at J, with 8 bases between the two ends. The CDR3 is 13 residues long. The CDR3 nucleotides read TGCGCCAGCAGCTCCACAGGACAAGAGACCCAGTACTTC. Encoded protein: CASSSTGQETQYF.

The V gene is TRBV4-1, the J gene TRBJ2-3; 7 bases map to TRBD2. V gave up 0 bases and J gave up 3 bases; unmatched junction bases: 12. The CDR3 runs 18 residues. Looked up from germline, CDR1 is MGHRA and CDR2 is YSYEKL. Written as DNA, the CDR3 is TGCGCCAGCAGCCAAGATCATTCCGGACTAGACTTTACAGATACGCAGTATTTT. The encoded protein is CASSQDHSGLDFTDTQYF.

The table lists this clone with a few counts. This chain connects TRBV19 to TRBJ1-1; 7 positions match TRBD1. This CDR3 comprises 14 residues. V shed 7 bases, J shed 3 bases, and the junction held 8 bases outside the gene matches. Germline V CDR1 and CDR2: LNHDA, SQIVND (reference sequence). CDR3 amino acids: CASIGDSGHTEAFF. CDR3 sequence (DNA): TGTGCCAGTATCGGGGACAGTGGTCACACTGAAGCTTTCTTT.

J is TRBJ2-3 and V is TRBV19; TRBD2 agrees at 9 bases. V lost 5 bases to trimming and J lost 7 bases; unmatched junction nucleotides: 13. The CDR3 consists of 16 residues. Germline lookup yields CDR1 LNHDA and CDR2 SQIVND (reference sequence). CDR3 nucleotides: TGTGCCAGTAGTCTGAAACTAGCGGGCCCTCCTCATACGCAGTATTTT. This sequence encodes CASSLKLAGPPHTQYF.

This clone was counted ten times or more. The chain carries TRBV7-8 and TRBJ2-4; tentatively, D is TRBD2 (5 bases). Between the trimmed V and J ends, which lost 2 bases and 2 bases, there was a span of 13 bases. The CDR3 is 16 amino acids. Germline V CDR1 and CDR2: SGHVS, FQNEAQ. CDR3 in DNA: TGTGCCAGCAGCTTATTTCTGGGGAGAACCAAAAACATTCAGTACTTC. This encodes CASSLFLGRTKNIQYF. Full variable domain (missing parts from reference TRBV7-8 and TRBJ2-4): GAGVSQSPRYKVAKRGQDVALRCDPISGHVSLFWYQQALGQGPEFLTYFQNEAQLDKSGLPSDRFFAERPEGSVSTLKIQRTQQEDSAVYLCASSLFLGRTKNIQYFGAGTRLSVL.

V is TRBV29-1 and J is TRBJ1-2, with no clear D. This CDR3 is 16 amino acids long. Germline CDR1 is SQVTM and CDR2 is ANQGSEA. Trimming removed 3 bases at V and 3 bases at J, with 20 bases between. The CDR3 bases are TGCAGCGTTGAGACTCCCTACCGAGGATCGTACTATGGCTACACCTTC. It yields the protein CSVETPYRGSYYGYTF.

This clone was observed a handful of times. The chain has TRBV5-1 and TRBJ1-2, with 8 bases that match TRBD1. V lost 4 bases, J lost 8 bases, and 7 bases stayed unmatched. The V gene's germline CDR1 is SGHRS and CDR2 YFSETQ. The CDR3 loop spans 13 amino acids. The CDR3 region is CASSADRVGGYTF. CDR3 DNA sequence: TGCGCCAGCAGCGCGGACAGGGTAGGGGGCTACACCTTC. The variable domain in full, completed from reference TRBV5-1 and TRBJ1-2, reads KAGVTQTPRYLIKTRGQQVTLSCSPISGHRSVSWYQQTPGQGLQFLFEYFSETQRNKGNFPGRFSGRQFSNSRSEMNVSTLELGDSALYLCASSADRVGGYTFGSGTRLTVV.